This TCR beta chain was profiled in a study of blood T cell repertoires in COVID-19. Overall study: Acute and convalescent COVID-19 samples came from the United States, Italy and Spain. T cells, B-cell-depleted T cells, or PBMCs supplied cDNA or gDNA.

CDR1 is MNHEY and CDR2 is SVGAGI in the germline V gene. This CDR3 has 14 residues. Unmatched junction bases numbered 7, after V lost 11 bases and J lost 2 bases. Data came from immunoSEQ multiplex PCR; TCRdb stores just in-frame clones and leaves some out. The sample shows about 110,000 clones, 85% of them seen only once. The specimen was peripheral blood. The clonotype was recovered from a man aged 35 to 55 with acute or convalescent COVID-19. The chain links TRBV6-5 to TRBJ1-5; 9 nucleotides line up with TRBD1. This chain's CDR3 is CAGHRDRGNQPQHF. The DNA of the CDR3 is TGTGCCGGACATCGGGACAGGGGCAATCAGCCCCAGCATTTT.